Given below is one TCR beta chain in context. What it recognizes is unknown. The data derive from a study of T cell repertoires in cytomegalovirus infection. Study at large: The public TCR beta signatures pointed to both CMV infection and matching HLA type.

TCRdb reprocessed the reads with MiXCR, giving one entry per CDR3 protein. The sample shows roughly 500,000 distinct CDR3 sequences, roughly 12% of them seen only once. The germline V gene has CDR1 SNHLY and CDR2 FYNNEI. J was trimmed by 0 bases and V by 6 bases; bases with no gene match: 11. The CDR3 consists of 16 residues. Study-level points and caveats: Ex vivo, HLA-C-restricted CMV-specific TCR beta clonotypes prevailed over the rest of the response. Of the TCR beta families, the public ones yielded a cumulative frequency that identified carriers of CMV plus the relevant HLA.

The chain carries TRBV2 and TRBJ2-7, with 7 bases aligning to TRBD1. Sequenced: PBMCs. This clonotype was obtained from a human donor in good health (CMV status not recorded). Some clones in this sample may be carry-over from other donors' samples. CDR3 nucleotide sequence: TGTGCCAGCAGCGGCAAGGACAGGAGATACTCCTACGAGCAGTACTTC. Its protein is CASSGKDRRYSYEQYF.